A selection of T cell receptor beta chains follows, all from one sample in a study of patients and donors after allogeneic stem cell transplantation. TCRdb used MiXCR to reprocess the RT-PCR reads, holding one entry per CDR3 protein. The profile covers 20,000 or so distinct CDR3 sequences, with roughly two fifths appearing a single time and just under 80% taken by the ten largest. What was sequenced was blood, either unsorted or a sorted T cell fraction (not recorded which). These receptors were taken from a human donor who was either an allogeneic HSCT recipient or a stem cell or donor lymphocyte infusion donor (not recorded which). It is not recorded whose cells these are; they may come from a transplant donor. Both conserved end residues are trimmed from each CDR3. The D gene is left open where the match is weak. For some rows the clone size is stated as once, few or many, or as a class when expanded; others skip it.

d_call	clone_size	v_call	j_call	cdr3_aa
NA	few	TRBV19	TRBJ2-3	ASEDRTTDTQY
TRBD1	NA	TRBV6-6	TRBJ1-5	ASSYSKGAGSNQPQH
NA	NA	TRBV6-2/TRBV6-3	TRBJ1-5	AGSRQGLGNQPQH
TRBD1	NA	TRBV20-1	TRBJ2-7	SARDPSGTAFSYEQY
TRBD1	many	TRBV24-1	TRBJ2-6	ATGGQGFGANVLT
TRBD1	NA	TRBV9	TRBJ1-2	ASSVEGGFGYT
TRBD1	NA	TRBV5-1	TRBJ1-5	ASSFPLGQGNQPQH
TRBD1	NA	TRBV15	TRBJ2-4	ATSRGQGAKNIQY
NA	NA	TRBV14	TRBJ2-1	ASSQGKKQF
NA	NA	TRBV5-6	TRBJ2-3	ASSLNRQDTQY
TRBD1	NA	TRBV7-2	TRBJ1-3	ASSRDRVEGNTIY
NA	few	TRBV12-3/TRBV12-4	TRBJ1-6	ASSLQDLSPLH
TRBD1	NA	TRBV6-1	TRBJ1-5	ASSGDRGDQPQH
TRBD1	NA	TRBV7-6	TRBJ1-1	ASSSRTGGTEAF
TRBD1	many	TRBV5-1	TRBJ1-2	ASSPGGYYGYT
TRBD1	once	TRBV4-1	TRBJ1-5	ASRSGILQGAFGQPQH
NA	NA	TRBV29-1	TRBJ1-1	SVQGLEAF
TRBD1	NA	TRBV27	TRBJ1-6	ASRTQGERSPLH
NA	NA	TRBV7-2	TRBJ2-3	ASSLARIVADTQY
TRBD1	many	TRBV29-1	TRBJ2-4	SVAIQGAKNIQY
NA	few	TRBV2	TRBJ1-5	ASTKDSVYSNQPQH
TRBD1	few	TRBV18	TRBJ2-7	ASSPGQGAYEQY
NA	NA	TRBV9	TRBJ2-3	ASSAPQVDTQY
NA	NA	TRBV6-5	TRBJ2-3	ASSTGRNTQY
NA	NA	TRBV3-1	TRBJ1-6	ASSPFHETILAQSSYNSPLH
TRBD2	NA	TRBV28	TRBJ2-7	ASSSFWSSGRNYEQY
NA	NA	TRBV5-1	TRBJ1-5	ASSLQGGRQPQH
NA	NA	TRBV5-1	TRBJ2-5	ASSLVLEETQY
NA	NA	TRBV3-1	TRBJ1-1	ASSQRWAGENTEAF
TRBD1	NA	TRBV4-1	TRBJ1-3	ASSQQGDPGNTIY
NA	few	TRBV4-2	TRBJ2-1	ASSQRGYNEQF
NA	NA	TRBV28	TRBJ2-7	ASSVTGVPYEQY
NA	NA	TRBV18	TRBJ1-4	ASSPKLGKLF
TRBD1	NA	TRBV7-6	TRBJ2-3	ASSKGQGRADTQY
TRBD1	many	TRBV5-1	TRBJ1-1	ASSGQAVGTEAF
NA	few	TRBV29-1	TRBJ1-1	SVEGRNTEAF
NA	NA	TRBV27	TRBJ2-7	ASSSASRGSYEQY
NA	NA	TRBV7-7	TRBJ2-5	ASSLRRSETQY
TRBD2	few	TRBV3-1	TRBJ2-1	ASSRSAGGNEQF
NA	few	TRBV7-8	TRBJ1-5	ASSWDYLQYSNQPQH
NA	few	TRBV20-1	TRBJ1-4	SARDSANEKLF
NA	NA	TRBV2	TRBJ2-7	ASSEEAPEQY
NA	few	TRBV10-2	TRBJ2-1	ASRRGGNEQF
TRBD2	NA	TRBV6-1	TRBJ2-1	ASRSFSGRNNEQF